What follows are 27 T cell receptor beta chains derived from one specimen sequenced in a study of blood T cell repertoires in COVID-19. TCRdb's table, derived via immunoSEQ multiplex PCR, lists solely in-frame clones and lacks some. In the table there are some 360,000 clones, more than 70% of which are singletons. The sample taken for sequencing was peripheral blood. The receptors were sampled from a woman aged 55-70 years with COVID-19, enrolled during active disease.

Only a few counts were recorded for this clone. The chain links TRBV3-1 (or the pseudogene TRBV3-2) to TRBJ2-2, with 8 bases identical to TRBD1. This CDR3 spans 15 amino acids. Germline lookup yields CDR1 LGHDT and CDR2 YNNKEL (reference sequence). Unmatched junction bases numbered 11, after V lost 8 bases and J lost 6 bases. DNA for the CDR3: TGTGCCAGCGGGGAACGGACAGGGATCGCCGGGGAGCTGTTTTTT. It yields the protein CASGERTGIAGELFF.

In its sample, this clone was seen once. Here the CDR3 DNA reads TGTGCCACCAGTGCGGGACAGGGCGTCTACGAGCAGTACTTC. It translates to CATSAGQGVYEQYF. The chain uses TRBV24-1 and TRBJ2-7, with 9 bases fitting TRBD1. Losses at the gene ends were 5 bases for V and 3 bases for J; bases not matched to a gene: 4. This CDR3 spans 14 amino acids. In germline, CDR1 is KGHDR, CDR2 SFDVKD.

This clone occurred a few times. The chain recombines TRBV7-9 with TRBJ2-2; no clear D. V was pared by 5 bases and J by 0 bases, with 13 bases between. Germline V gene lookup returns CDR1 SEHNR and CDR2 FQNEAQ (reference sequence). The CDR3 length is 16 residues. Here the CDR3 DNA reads TGTGCCAGCAGCCCTGGTACTGCGACGAACACCGGGGAGCTGTTTTTT. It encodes CASSPGTATNTGELFF. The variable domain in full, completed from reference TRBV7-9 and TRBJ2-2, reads DTGVSQNPRHKITKRGQNVTFRCDPISEHNRLYWYRQTLGQGPEFLTYFQNEAQLEKSRLLSDRFSAERPKGSFSTLEIQRTEQGDSAMYLCASSPGTATNTGELFFGEGSRLTVL.

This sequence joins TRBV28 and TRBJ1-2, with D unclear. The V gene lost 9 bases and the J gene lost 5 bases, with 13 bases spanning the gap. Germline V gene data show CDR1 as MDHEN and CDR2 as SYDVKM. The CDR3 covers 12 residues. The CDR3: CASTREVYGYTF. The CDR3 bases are TGTGCCAGTACTCGTGAGGTATATGGCTACACCTTC.

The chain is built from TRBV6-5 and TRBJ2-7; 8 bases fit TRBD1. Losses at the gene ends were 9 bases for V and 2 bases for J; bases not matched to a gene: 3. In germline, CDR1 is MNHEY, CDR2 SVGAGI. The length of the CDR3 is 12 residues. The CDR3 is CASTGGAYEQYF. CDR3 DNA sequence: TGTGCCAGTACAGGGGGAGCCTACGAGCAGTACTTC.

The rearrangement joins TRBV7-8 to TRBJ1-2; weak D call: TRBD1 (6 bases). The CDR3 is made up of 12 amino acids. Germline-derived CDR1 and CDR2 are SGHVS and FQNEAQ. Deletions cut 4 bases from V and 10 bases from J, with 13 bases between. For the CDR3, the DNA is TGTGCCAGCAGCTCCATTACAGGGATCTACACCTTC. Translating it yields CASSSITGIYTF.

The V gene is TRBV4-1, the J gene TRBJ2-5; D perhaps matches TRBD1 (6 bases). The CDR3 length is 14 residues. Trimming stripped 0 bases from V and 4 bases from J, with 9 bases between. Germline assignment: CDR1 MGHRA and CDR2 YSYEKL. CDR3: CASSQDFRGETQYF. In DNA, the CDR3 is TGCGCCAGCAGCCAAGATTTCAGGGGAGAGACCCAGTACTTC.

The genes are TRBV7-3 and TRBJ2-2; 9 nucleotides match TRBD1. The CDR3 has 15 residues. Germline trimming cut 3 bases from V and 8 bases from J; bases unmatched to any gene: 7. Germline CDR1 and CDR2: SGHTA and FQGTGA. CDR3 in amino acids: CASSFLDRGPGELFF. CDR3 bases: TGTGCCAGCAGCTTCCTGGACAGGGGTCCGGGGGAGCTGTTTTTT.

CDR3 DNA sequence: TGTGCCAGCAGCCGGCCGGTTAGGGGCACTGAAGCTTTCTTT. Residues: CASSRPVRGTEAFF. The rearrangement links TRBV5-5 to TRBJ1-1; the D gene is possibly TRBD1 (5 bases). Germline V gene data show CDR1 as SGHKS and CDR2 as YYEKEE (reference sequence). V shed 4 bases and J shed 4 bases, with 14 bases lying between them. The CDR3 spans 14 residues.

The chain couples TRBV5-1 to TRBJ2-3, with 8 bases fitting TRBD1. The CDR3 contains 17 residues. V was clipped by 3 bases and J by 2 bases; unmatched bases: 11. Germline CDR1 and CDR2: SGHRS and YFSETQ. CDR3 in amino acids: CASSSGPGTGFTDTQYF. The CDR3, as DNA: TGCGCCAGCAGCTCCGGCCCCGGGACAGGATTCACAGATACGCAGTATTTT.

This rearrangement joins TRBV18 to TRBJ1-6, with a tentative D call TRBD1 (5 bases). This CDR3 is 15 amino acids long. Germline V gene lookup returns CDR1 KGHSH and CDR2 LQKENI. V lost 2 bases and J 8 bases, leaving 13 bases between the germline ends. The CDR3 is CASSPGGGFYSPLHF. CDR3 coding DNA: TGTGCCAGCTCACCAGGGGGGGGGTTCTATTCACCCCTCCACTTT.

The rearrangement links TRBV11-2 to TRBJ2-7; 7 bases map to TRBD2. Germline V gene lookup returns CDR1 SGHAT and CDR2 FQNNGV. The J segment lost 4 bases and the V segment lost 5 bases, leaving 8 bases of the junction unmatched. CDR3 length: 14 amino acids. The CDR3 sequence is CASSTSGGGYEQYF. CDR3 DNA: TGTGCCAGCAGCACCTCGGGAGGAGGTTACGAGCAGTACTTC.

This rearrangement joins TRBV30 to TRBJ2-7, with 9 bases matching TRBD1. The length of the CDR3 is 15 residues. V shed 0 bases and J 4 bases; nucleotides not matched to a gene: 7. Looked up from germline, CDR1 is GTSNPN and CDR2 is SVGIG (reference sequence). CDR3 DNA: TGTGCCTGGAGTGTTAGCCACAGGGGGCCATACGAGCAGTACTTC. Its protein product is CAWSVSHRGPYEQYF.

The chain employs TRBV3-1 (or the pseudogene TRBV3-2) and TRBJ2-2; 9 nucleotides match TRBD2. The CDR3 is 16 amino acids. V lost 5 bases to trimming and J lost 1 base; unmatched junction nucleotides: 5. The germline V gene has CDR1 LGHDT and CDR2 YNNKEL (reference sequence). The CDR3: CASSFSGGQNTGELFF. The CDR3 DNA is TGTGCCAGCAGCTTTAGCGGGGGACAGAACACCGGGGAGCTGTTTTTT.

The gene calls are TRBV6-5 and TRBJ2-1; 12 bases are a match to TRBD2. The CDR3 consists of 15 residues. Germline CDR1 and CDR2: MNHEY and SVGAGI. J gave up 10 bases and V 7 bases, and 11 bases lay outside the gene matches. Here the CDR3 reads CASNTPSGGAGEQFF. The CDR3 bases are TGTGCCAGCAATACCCCTAGCGGGGGGGCTGGGGAGCAGTTCTTC.

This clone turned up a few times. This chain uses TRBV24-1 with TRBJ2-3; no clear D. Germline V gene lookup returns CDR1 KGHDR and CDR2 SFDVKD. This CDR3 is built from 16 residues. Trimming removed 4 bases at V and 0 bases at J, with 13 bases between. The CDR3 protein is CATSDHRAPSTDTQYF. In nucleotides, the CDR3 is TGTGCCACCAGTGACCACCGCGCTCCTAGCACAGATACGCAGTATTTT.

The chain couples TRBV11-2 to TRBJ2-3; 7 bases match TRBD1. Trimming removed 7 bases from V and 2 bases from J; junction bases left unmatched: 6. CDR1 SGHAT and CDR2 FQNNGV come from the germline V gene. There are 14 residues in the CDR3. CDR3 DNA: TGTGCCAGCACCCAGGGACAGACCACAGATACGCAGTATTTT. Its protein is CASTQGQTTDTQYF.

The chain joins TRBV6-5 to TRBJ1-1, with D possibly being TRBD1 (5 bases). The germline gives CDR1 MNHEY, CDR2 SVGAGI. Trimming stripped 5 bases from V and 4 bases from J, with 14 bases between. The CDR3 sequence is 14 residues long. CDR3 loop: CASSPPQGSTEAFF. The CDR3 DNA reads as TGTGCCAGCAGTCCCCCCCAGGGAAGCACTGAAGCTTTCTTT.

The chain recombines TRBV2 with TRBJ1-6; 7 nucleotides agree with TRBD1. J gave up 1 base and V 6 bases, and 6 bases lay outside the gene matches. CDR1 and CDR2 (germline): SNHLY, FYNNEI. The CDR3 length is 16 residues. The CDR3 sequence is CASSDTGESYNSPLHF. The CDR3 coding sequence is TGTGCCAGCAGCGATACAGGGGAGTCCTATAATTCACCCCTCCACTTT.

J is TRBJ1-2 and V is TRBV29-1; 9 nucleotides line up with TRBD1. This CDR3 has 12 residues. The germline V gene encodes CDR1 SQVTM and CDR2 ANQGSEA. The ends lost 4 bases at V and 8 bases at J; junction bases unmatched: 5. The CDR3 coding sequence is TGCAGCGTTGCACAGGGGGCGGGAGGCTACACCTTC. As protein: CSVAQGAGGYTF. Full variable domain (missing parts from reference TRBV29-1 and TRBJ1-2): SAVISQKPSRDICQRGTSLTIQCQVDSQVTMMFWYRQQPGQSLTLIATANQGSEATYESGFVIDKFPISRPNLTFSTLTVSNMSPEDSSIYLCSVAQGAGGYTFGSGTRLTVV.

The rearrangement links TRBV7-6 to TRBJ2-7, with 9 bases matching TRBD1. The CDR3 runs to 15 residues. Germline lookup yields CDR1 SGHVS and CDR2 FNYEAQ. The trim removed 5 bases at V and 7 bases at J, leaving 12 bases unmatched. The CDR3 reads CASSRDRARIGEQYF. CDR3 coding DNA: TGTGCCAGCAGCCGGGACAGGGCCCGAATCGGGGAGCAGTACTTC.

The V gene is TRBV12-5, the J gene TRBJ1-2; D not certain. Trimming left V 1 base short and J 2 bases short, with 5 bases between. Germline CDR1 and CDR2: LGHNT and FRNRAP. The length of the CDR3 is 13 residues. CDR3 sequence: CASGLGENYGYTF. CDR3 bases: TGTGCTAGTGGTTTGGGGGAGAACTATGGCTACACCTTC.

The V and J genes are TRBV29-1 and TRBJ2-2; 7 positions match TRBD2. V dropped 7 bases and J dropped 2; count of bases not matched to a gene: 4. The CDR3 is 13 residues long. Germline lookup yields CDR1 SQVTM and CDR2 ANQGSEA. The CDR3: CSGRDYNTGELFF. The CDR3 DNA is TGCAGCGGCCGGGACTATAACACCGGGGAGCTGTTTTTT.

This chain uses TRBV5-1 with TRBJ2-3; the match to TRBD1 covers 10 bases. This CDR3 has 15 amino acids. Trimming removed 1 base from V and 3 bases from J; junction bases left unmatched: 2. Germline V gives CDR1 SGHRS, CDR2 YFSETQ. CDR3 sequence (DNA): TGCGCCAGCAGCTTGAGGGGACAGGGGACAGATACGCAGTATTTT. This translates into CASSLRGQGTDTQYF.

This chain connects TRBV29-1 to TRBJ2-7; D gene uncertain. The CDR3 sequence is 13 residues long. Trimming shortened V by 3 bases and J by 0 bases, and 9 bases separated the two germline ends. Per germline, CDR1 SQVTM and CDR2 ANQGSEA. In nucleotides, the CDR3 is TGCAGCGTTGAGAACAGAAACTCCTACGAGCAGTACTTC. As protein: CSVENRNSYEQYF.

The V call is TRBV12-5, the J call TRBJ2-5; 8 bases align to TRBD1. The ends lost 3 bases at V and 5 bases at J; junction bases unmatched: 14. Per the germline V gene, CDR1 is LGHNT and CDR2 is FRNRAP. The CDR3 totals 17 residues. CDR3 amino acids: CASGFLATDRVGETQYF. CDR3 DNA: TGTGCTAGTGGTTTCTTAGCCACGGACAGGGTGGGTGAGACCCAGTACTTC.

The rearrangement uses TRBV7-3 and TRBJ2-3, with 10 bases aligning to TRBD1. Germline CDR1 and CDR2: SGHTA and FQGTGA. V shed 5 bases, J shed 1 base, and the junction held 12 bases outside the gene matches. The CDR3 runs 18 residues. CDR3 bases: TGTGCCAGCAGCCTAAGACCAAAGACAGGGGGCGGCACAGATACGCAGTATTTT. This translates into CASSLRPKTGGGTDTQYF. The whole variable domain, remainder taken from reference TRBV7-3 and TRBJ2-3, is GAGVSQTPSNKVTEKGKYVELRCDPISGHTALYWYRQSLGQGPEFLIYFQGTGAADDSGLPNDRFFAVRPEGSVSTLKIQRTERGDSAVYLCASSLRPKTGGGTDTQYFGPGTRLTVL.